This entry concerns a single T cell receptor (beta chain). The data are from a study of cytomegalovirus exposure and HLA in healthy donors. The CDR3 covers 14 residues. Germline V gene data show CDR1 as LGHNA and CDR2 as YSLEER. Trimming removed 4 bases from V and 3 bases from J; junction bases left unmatched: 4. The PCR employed 60 Vbeta primers together with 13 Jbeta primers. Method: immunoSEQ multiplex PCR; TCRdb's copy keeps in-frame clones and lacks some. This sample has 150,000 to 200,000 clones, with approximately 73% found just once. The chain employs TRBV4-3 and TRBJ1-2, with 8 positions matching TRBD1. Sequencing was carried out using PBMCs. The clonotype was recovered from a man aged 45 to 65 in good health and CMV-seronegative. CDR3 DNA: TGCGCCAGCAGCCCATTGGACAGGGACTATGGCTACACCTTC. This encodes CASSPLDRDYGYTF.